The subject of this entry is one T cell receptor beta chain. Its cognate antigen is unknown. A read error is possible here, since a much larger clone lies one base away. The data belong to a study of tumor and adjacent non-tumor tissue in lung cancer. Study information: About 4.17 million productive TCRbeta reads were obtained per sample on average.

TCRbeta libraries were built with three rounds of nested PCR, modified from ARM-PCR. Each CDR3 protein is one row after TCRdb ran MiXCR on the multiplex PCR reads. The data show 100,000 to 150,000 distinct CDR3 sequences, 60% to 70% seen once. Regarding the study as a whole: Tumor tissue had significantly higher TCR diversity than normal lung. Tumor repertoires had a smaller top 100 clone share than normal lung.

RNA was extracted from bulk tissue without any cell sorting. This CDR3 contains 13 residues. Per the germline V gene, CDR1 is DFQATT and CDR2 is SNEGSKA (reference sequence). Material: lung tumor tissue. The chain recombines TRBV20-1 with TRBJ1-6; no firm D call. This TCR came from a man under 40 with non-small cell lung cancer. CDR3 in amino acids: CGATDGDNSPLHF. The DNA for the CDR3 is TGCGGTGCCACGGACGGAGATAATTCACCCCTCCACTTT.